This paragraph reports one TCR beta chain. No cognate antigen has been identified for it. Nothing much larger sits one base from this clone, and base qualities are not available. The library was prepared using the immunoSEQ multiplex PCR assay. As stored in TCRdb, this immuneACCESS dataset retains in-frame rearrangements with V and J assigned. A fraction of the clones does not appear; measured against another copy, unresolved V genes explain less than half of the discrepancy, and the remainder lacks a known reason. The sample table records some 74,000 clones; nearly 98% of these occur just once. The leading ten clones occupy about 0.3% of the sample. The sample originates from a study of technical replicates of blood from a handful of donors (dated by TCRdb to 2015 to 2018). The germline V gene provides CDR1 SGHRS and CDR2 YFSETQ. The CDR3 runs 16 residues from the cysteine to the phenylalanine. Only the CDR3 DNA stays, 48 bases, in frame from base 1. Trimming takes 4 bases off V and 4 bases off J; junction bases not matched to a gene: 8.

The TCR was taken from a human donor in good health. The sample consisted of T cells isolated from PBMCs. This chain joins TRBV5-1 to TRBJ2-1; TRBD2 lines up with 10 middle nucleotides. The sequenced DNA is TGCGCCAGCAGCCCGGACCCTAGCGGGGGATACAATGAGCAGTTCTTC. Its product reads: CASSPDPSGGYNEQFF.